The 8 T cell receptor beta chains below were found in one sample sequenced in a study of T cell responses to AZD1222 COVID-19 vaccine. Profiled with immunoSEQ multiplex PCR; TCRdb holds only in-frame clones, not every one. This table has roughly 49,000 clones, under 85% appearing once. Source: peripheral blood, taken on day 0 of MenACWY control vaccination. These receptors were collected from an adult in good health.

Only one count was recorded for this clone. This chain joins TRBV7-6 and TRBJ1-4, with a tentative D call TRBD1 (5 bases). The ends were cut back, 0 bases at V and 5 bases at J, with 10 bases in the middle. CDR1 is SGHVS, CDR2 FNYEAQ, per germline. The CDR3 loop spans 15 amino acids. CDR3 sequence: CASSLARGGNEKLFF. The CDR3 nucleotides are TGTGCCAGCAGCTTAGCCCGGGGGGGGAATGAAAAACTGTTTTTT.

The table lists this clone with many counts. The CDR3 DNA reads as TGTGCCAGCAGTGAAGGGACAGGTTTTGAAAAACTGTTTTTT. Translation gives CASSEGTGFEKLFF. V is TRBV6-1 and J is TRBJ1-4, with 7 positions matching TRBD1. Germline V lookup: CDR1 MNHNS, CDR2 SASEGT. V shed 1 base, J shed 7 bases, and the junction held 3 bases outside the gene matches. This CDR3 contains 14 residues.

This rearrangement joins TRBV9 to TRBJ1-2; tentatively, D is TRBD1 (6 bases). Trimming took off 0 bases at V and 7 bases at J, with 16 bases between the two ends. The CDR3 spans 15 residues. Germline CDR1 and CDR2: SGDLS and YYNGEE. The CDR3 bases are TGTGCCAGCAGCGTAGACCCTTCGGGGGCGGGTGGCTACACCTTC. Amino acid sequence: CASSVDPSGAGGYTF.

The V and J genes are TRBV7-8 and TRBJ2-5; 10 nucleotides line up with TRBD2. This CDR3 is 16 amino acids long. The J segment lost 4 bases and the V segment lost 4 bases, leaving 9 bases of the junction unmatched. The germline V gene has CDR1 SGHVS and CDR2 FQNEAQ. The CDR3 nucleotides read TGTGCCAGCAGCTCAGAGGCTAGCGGGAGAGGAGAGACCCAGTACTTC. It codes for CASSSEASGRGETQYF.

The rearrangement uses TRBV10-1 and TRBJ2-7; a possible D gene is TRBD1 (5 bases). From germline, CDR1 is WNHNN and CDR2 SYGVQD (reference sequence). The CDR3 consists of 13 residues. V was clipped by 2 bases and J by 6 bases, with 11 bases between them. CDR3 in amino acids: CASSEVGPSEQYF. In nucleotides, the CDR3 is TGCGCCAGCAGTGAGGTGGGGCCCAGCGAGCAGTACTTC.

The rearrangement uses TRBV10-3 and TRBJ1-1; D is unclear. The CDR3 loop spans 11 amino acids. Germline V gene lookup returns CDR1 ENHRY and CDR2 SYGVKD. Trimming cost V 6 bases and J 3 bases, with 5 bases left between them. CDR3 loop: CAISGDTEAFF. The CDR3 DNA follows: TGTGCCATCAGCGGGGACACTGAAGCTTTCTTT.

J is TRBJ2-1 and V is TRBV5-1; tentatively, D is TRBD1 (6 bases). V shed 0 bases and J shed 6 bases, with 16 bases lying between them. The CDR3 consists of 16 residues. Germline lookup yields CDR1 SGHRS and CDR2 YFSETQ. The CDR3 nucleotides are TGCGCCAGCAGCTTGGAGGGGACAATGGGAGTCAATGAGCAGTTCTTC. The encoded protein is CASSLEGTMGVNEQFF.

The chain links TRBV6-2 or TRBV6-3 to TRBJ2-1; 14 bases match TRBD2. J was trimmed by 7 bases and V by 5 bases; bases with no gene match: 4. Per germline, CDR1 MNHEY and CDR2 SVGEGT. The CDR3 is 15 residues long. The CDR3 spells CASSDGLAGGNEQFF. The CDR3 nucleotides read TGTGCCAGCAGTGACGGACTAGCGGGGGGAAATGAGCAGTTCTTC.